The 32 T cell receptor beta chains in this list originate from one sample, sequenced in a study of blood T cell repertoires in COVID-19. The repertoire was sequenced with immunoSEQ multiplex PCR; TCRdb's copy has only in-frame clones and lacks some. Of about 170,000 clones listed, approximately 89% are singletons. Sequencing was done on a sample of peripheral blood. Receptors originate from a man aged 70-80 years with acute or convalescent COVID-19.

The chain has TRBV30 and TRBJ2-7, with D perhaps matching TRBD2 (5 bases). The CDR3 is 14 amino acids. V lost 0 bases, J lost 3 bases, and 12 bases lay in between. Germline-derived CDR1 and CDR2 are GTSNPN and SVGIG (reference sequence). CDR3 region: CAWSVRQRGYEQYF. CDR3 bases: TGTGCCTGGAGTGTACGGCAACGGGGCTACGAGCAGTACTTC.

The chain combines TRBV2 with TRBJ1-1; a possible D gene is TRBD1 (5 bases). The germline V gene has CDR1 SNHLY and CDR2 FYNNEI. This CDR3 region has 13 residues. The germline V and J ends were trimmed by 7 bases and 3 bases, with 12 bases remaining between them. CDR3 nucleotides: TGTGCCAGCATGGTGGGGGGGGACACTGAAGCTTTCTTT. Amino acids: CASMVGGDTEAFF.

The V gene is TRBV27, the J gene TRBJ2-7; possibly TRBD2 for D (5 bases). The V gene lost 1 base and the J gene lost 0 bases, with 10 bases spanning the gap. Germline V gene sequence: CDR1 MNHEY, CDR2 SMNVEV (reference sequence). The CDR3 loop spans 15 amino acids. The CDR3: CASSLFPGSSYEQYF. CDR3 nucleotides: TGTGCCAGCAGTTTATTTCCGGGGAGCTCCTACGAGCAGTACTTC.

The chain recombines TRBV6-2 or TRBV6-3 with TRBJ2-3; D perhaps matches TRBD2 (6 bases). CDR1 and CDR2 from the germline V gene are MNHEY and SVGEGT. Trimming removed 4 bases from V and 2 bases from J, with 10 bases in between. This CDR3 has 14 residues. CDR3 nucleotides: TGTGCCAGCAGTTGGGACTCTTACACAGATACGCAGTATTTT. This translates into CASSWDSYTDTQYF.

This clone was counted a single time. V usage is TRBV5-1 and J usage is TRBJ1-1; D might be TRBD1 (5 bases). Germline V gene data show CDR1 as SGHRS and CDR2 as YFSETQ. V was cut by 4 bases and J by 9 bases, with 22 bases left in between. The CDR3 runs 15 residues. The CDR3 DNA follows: TGCGCCAGCAGCCCGGAGGGACCGCAAGACCAAAAAGCTTTCTTT. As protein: CASSPEGPQDQKAFF.

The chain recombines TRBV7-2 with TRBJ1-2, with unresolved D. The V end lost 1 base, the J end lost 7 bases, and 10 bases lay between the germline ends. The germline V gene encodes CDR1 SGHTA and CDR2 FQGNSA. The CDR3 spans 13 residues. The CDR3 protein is CASSLGTPGGYTF. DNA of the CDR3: TGTGCCAGCAGCTTAGGGACTCCGGGTGGCTACACCTTC.

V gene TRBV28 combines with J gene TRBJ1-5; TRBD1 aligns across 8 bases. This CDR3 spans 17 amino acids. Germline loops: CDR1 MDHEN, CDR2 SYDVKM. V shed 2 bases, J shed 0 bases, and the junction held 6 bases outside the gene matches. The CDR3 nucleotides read TGTGCCAGCAGTTTAGGCAGGGGGCTCGGTAGCAATCAGCCCCAGCATTTT. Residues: CASSLGRGLGSNQPQHF.

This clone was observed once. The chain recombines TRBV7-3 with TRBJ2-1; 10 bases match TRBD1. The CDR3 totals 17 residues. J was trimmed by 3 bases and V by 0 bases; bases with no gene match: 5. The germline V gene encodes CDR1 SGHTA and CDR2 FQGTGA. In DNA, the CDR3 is TGTGCCAGCAGCTTAACGAAAGGGACAGGGGTCTACAATGAGCAGTTCTTC. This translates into CASSLTKGTGVYNEQFF.

CDR3 sequence (DNA): TGTGCCAGCAGCCAGAGGACAGGGACGACAGATACGCAGTATTTT. It translates to CASSQRTGTTDTQYF. The chain uses TRBV6-5 and TRBJ2-3, with 8 bases aligning to TRBD1. V was clipped by 6 bases and J by 3 bases; unmatched bases: 8. The V gene's germline CDR1 is MNHEY and CDR2 SVGAGI. This CDR3 comprises 15 residues.

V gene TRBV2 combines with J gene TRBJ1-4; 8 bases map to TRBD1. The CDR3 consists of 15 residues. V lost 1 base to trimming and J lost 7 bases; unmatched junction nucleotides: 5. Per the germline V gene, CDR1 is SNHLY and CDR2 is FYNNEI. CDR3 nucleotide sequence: TGTGCCAGCAGTGAAGGGATCACAGGGGGTGAAAAACTGTTTTTT. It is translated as CASSEGITGGEKLFF.

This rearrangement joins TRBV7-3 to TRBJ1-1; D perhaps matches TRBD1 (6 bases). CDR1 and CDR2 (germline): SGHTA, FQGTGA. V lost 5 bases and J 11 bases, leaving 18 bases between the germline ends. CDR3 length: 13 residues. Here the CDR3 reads CASSHRAKLLAFF. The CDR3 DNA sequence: TGTGCCAGCAGCCACAGGGCCAAACTTTTGGCTTTCTTT.

The CDR3: CASSTMTGILYEQYF. The CDR3 region has the DNA TGTGCCAGCAGCACGATGACAGGTATTCTCTACGAGCAGTACTTC. This chain uses TRBV27 with TRBJ2-7; TRBD1 is a possible D gene (6 bases). The CDR3 length is 15 residues. Germline V lookup: CDR1 MNHEY, CDR2 SMNVEV (reference sequence). The ends were cut back, 6 bases at V and 3 bases at J, with 18 bases in the middle.

The DNA of the CDR3 is TGTGCCGGAGGGACTCGAACCAATGAGCAGTTCTTC. Translated, it gives CAGGTRTNEQFF. The chain links TRBV2 to TRBJ2-1, with a tentative D call TRBD2 (6 bases). Germline V CDR1 and CDR2: SNHLY, FYNNEI. This CDR3 has 12 amino acids. Trimming removed 11 bases from V and 6 bases from J, with 14 bases in between.

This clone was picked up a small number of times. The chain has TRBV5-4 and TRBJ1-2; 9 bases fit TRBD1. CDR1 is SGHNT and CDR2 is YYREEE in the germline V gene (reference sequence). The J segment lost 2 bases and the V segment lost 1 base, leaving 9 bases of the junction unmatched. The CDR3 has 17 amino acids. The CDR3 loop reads CASSLQTGGAPNYGYTF. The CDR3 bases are TGTGCCAGCAGCTTGCAAACAGGGGGCGCACCCAACTATGGCTACACCTTC.

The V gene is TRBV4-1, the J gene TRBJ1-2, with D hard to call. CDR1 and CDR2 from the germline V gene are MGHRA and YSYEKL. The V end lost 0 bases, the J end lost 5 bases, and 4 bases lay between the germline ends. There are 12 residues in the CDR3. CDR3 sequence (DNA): TGCGCCAGCAGCCAAGAGACTTATGGCTACACCTTC. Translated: CASSQETYGYTF.

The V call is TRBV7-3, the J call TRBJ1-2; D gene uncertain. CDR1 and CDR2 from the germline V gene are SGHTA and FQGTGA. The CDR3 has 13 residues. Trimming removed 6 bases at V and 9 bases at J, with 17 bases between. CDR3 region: CASSPGGGSSYTF. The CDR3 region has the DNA TGTGCCAGCAGTCCCGGCGGAGGGAGTAGCTACACCTTC.

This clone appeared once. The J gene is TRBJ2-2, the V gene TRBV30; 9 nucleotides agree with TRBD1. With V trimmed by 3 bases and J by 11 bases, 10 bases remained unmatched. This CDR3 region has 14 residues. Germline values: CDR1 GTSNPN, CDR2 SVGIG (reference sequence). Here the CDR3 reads CAWRGQGGGGELFF. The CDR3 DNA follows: TGTGCCTGGAGGGGACAGGGAGGTGGGGGCGAGCTGTTTTTT.

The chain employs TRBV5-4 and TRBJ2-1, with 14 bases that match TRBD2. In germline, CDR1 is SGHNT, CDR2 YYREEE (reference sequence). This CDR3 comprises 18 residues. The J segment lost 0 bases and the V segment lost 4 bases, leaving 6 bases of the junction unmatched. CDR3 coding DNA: TGTGCCAGCAGCCGTGGACTAGCGGGGGGCGACTCCTACAATGAGCAGTTCTTC. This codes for CASSRGLAGGDSYNEQFF.

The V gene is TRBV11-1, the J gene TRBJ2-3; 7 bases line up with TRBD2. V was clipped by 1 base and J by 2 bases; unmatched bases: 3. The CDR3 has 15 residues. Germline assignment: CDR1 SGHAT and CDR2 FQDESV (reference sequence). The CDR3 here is CASSLGLAVTDTQYF. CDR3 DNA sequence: TGTGCCAGCAGCTTAGGCCTAGCGGTCACAGATACGCAGTATTTT.

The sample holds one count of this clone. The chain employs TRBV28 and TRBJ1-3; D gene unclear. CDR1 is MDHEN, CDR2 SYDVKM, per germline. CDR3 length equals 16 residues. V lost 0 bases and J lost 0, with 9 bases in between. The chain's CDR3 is CASSLWDSRSGNTIYF. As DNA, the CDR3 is TGTGCCAGCAGTTTATGGGACTCCCGCTCTGGAAACACCATATATTTT.

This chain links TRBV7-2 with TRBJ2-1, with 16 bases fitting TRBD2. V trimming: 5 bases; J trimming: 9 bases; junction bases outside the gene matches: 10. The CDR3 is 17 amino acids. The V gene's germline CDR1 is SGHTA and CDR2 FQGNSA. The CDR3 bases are TGTGCCAGCAGCGCCTACCCCGGGACTAGCGGGAGGGGTGAGCAGTTCTTC. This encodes CASSAYPGTSGRGEQFF.

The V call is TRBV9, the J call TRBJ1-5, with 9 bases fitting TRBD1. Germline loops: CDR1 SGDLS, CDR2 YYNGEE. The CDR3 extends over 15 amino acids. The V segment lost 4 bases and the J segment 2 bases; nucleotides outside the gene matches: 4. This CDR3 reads CASSQTGGGNQPQHF. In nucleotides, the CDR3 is TGTGCCAGCAGCCAGACAGGGGGTGGCAATCAGCCCCAGCATTTT.

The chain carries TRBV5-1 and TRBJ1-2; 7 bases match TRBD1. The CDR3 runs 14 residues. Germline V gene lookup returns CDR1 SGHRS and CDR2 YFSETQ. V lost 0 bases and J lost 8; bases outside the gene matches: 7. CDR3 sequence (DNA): TGCGCCAGCAGCTTGGAGGGGGCCGCGAAGGGCTACACCTTC. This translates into CASSLEGAAKGYTF.

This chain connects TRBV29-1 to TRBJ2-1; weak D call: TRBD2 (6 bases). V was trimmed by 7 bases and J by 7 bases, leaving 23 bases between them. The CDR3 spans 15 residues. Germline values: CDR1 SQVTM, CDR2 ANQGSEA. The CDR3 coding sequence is TGCAGCGCGCCTGGAGGGGATGCAATATTGAATGAGCAGTTCTTC. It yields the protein CSAPGGDAILNEQFF.

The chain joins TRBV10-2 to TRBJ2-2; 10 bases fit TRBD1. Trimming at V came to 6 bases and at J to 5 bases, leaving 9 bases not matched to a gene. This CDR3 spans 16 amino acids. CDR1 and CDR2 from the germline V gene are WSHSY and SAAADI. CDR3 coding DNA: TGCGCCAGCAGCCACCGGGACAGGGGCCTGACCGGGGAGCTGTTTTTT. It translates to CASSHRDRGLTGELFF.

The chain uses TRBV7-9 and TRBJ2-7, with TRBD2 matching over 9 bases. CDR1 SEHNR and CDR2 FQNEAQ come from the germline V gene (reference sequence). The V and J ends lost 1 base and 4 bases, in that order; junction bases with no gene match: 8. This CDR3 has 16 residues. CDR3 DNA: TGTGCCAGCAGCTTAGGGAGTAGCGGGAGCGGATACGAGCAGTACTTC. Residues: CASSLGSSGSGYEQYF.

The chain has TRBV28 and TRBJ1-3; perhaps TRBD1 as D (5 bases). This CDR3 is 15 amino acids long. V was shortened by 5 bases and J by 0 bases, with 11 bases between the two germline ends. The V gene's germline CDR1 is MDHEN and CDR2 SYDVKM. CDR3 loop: CASSPGRGSGNTIYF. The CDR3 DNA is TGTGCCAGCAGTCCCGGGAGGGGCTCTGGAAACACCATATATTTT.

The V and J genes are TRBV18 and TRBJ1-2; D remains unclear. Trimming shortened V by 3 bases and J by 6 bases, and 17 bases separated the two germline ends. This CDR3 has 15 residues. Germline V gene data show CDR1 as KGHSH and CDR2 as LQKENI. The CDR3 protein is CASSPLGDTGDGYTF. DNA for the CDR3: TGTGCCAGCTCACCCTTGGGAGACACGGGCGATGGCTACACCTTC.

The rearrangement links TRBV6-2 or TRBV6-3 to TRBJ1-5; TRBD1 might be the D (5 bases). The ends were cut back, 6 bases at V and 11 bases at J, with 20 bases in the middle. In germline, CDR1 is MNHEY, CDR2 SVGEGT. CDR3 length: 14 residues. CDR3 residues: CASSRQSPNQAQHF. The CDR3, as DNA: TGTGCCAGCAGCCGACAGTCCCCCAATCAAGCCCAGCATTTT.

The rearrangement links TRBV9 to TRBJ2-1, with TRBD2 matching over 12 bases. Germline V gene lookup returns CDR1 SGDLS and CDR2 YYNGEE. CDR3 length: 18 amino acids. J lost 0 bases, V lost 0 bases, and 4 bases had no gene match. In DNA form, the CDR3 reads TGTGCCAGCAGCGTAGGGACTAGCGGGATTCCCTCCTACAATGAGCAGTTCTTC. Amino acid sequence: CASSVGTSGIPSYNEQFF.

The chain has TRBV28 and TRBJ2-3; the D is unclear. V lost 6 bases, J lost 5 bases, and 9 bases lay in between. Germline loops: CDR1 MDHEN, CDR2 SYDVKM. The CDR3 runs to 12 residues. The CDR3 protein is CASSLNEDTQYF. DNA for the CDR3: TGTGCCAGCAGCCTAAATGAAGATACGCAGTATTTT.

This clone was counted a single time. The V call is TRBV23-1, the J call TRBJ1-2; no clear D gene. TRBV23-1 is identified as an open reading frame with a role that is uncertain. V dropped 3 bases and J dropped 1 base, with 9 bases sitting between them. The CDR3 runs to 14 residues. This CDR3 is CASSHMCRNYGYTF. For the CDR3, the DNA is TGCGCCAGCAGTCATATGTGTCGTAACTATGGCTACACCTTC.